This T cell receptor beta chain was obtained from a study of PD-L1 blockade in urothelial cancer. Turning to the study itself: Blood analyses occurred 3 weeks (second dose) and 6 weeks post treatment start.

The study's findings and limits: Stronger expansion of tumor-associated clones in blood at 3 weeks distinguished durable-benefit patients.

In each PCR, synthetic TCR analog templates were spiked in. Some clones are missing from TCRdb's copy, which holds only in-frame ones; the method was immunoSEQ multiplex PCR. The sample carries 95,000 to 130,000 clones, 75% to 90% recorded once. Regarding this clone: Its specificity is not known.

V was clipped by 2 bases and J by 7 bases; unmatched bases: 5. Germline-derived CDR1 and CDR2 are SGHNT and YYREEE (reference sequence). The CDR3 contains 14 residues. As to time point: peripheral blood 6 weeks after treatment start. The sequence was obtained from a man aged 60-69 years with urothelial cancer. The source material was PBMCs, sampled around atezolizumab (anti-PD-L1) treatment. V is TRBV5-4 and J is TRBJ2-1; TRBD2 agrees at 8 bases. CDR3 protein: CASSLGTRGNEQFF. The DNA of the CDR3 is TGTGCCAGCAGCTTAGGGACTAGGGGAAATGAGCAGTTCTTC.